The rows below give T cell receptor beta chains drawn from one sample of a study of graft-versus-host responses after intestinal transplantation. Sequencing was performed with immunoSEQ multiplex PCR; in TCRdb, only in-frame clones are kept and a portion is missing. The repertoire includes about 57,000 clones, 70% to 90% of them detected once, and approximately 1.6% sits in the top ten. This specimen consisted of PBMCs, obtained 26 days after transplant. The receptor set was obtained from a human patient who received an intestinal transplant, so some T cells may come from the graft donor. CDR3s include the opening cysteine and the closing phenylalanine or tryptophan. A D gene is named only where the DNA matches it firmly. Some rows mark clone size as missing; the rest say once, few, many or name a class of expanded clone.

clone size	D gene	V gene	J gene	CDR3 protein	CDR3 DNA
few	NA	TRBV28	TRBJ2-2	CASSLTGRTGELFF	TGTGCCAGCAGTCTGACAGGAAGGACCGGGGAGCTGTTTTTT
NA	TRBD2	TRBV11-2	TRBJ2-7	CASSRSLAGNTFLSYEQYF	TGTGCCAGCAGCCGCTCCCTAGCGGGAAATACCTTTCTCTCCTACGAGCAGTACTTC
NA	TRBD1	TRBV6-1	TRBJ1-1	CASRGQGVPNTEAFF	TGTGCCAGCAGGGGACAGGGGGTACCGAACACTGAAGCTTTCTTT
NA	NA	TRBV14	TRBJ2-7	CASSQLQGPYEQYF	TGTGCCAGCAGCCAACTACAGGGCCCCTACGAGCAGTACTTC
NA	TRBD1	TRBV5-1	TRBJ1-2	CASRQGARGYTF	TGCGCCAGCCGACAGGGGGCACGGGGCTACACCTTC
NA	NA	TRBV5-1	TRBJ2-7	CASSLVPGTYEQYF	TGCGCCAGCAGCTTGGTGCCGGGAACCTACGAGCAGTACTTC
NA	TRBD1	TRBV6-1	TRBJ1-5	CASSGTGVDNQPQHF	TGTGCCAGCAGTGGGACAGGGGTCGACAATCAGCCCCAGCATTTT
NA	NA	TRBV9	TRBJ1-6	CASSVASDNSPLHF	TGTGCCAGCAGCGTAGCGTCAGATAATTCACCCCTCCACTTT
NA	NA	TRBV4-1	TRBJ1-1	CASSQDVGGGTEAFF	TGCGCCAGCAGCCAAGATGTGGGAGGTGGCACTGAAGCTTTCTTT
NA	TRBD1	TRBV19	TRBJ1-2	CASSNRGGGYTF	TGTGCCAGTAGTAACAGGGGAGGCGGCTACACCTTC
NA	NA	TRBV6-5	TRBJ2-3	CASSYPGGTDTQYF	TGTGCCAGCAGTTACCCCGGTGGCACAGATACGCAGTATTTT
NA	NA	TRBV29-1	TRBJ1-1	CSVANGGVKNTEAFF	TGCAGCGTTGCCAATGGAGGGGTGAAGAACACTGAAGCTTTCTTT
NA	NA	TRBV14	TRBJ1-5	CASSPRQGGNQPQHF	TGTGCCAGCAGCCCGAGGCAGGGTGGGAATCAGCCCCAGCATTTT
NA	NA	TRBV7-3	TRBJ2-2	CASSLGGTGELFF	TGTGCCAGCAGCCTAGGGGGCACCGGGGAGCTGTTTTTT
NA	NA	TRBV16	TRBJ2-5	CASSQSPGTDRAQYF	TGTGCCAGCAGCCAATCCCCTGGGACTGACAGGGCCCAGTACTTC
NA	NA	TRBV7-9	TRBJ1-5	CASSSRLRREHSNQPQHF	TGTGCCAGCAGCTCCCGTCTGAGGCGGGAACATAGCAATCAGCCCCAGCATTTT
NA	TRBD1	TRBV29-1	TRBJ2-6	CSVEDLAGQGSGANVLTF	TGCAGCGTTGAAGATTTGGCCGGACAGGGTTCTGGGGCCAACGTCCTGACTTTC
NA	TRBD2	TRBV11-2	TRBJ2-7	CASSPRGDEQYF	TGTGCCAGCAGCCCCCGGGGGGACGAGCAGTACTTC